The present TCR beta chain was sequenced within a study of vaccination and CD4 T cells after COVID-19. Study at large: Comprising six males and four females, the convalescent participants counted two Hispanic individuals among them. From HCoV-229E, HCoV-OC43, HCoV-NL63 and SARS-CoV-2, overlapping spike peptides were used to stimulate the cells.

The treatment here: roughly ten-day PBMC culture with coronavirus spike peptide pools or control peptides (ViraFEST assay). ViraFEST grew antigen-specific T cells using peptide pools, then sequenced TCRs. Between the trimmed V and J ends, which lost 3 bases and 1 base, there was a span of 10 bases. The germline gives CDR1 DFQATT, CDR2 SNEGSKA (reference sequence). This CDR3 comprises 14 residues. CD4+ T cells that had been cultured provided DNA sequenced with the Oncomine TCR Beta short-read assay. From cultured CD4+ T cells, genomic DNA was extracted. Each CDR3 protein gets one entry after TCRdb re-called the PCR reads with MiXCR. The sample lists about 12,000 distinct CDR3 sequences, about four fifths occurring once. To note about this clonotype: The target antigen is unknown.

The clonotype was recovered from a human donor who had recovered from COVID-19. The V and J genes are TRBV20-1 and TRBJ2-4; D unresolved. The sample was CD4+ T cells from blood, cultured in vitro. CDR3 DNA sequence: TGCAGTGCTAGCCGGAGCACGGCCAAAAACATTCAGTACTTC. It specifies CSASRSTAKNIQYF.